The clone carrying this T cell receptor (beta chain) was observed many times. This sample was taken from a study of T cells in Graves' hyperthyroidism and ophthalmopathy. There were TCR beta CDR3 regions amplified from RNA transcripts. Carried out on the TCR CDR3, a first-round RT-PCR used the HTBI primer set. MiXCR was run by TCRdb on the multiplex PCR reads, yielding one entry per CDR3 protein. The sample contains under 350,000 distinct CDR3 sequences, roughly 18% of which appear only once. The CDR3 has 16 residues. V shed 5 bases and J 6 bases; nucleotides not matched to a gene: 12. Germline V gene sequence: CDR1 SGHTA, CDR2 FQGNSA.

The sequenced sample was blood. The clonotype originates from a woman aged 45 to 65 with Graves' hyperthyroidism. The rearrangement joins TRBV7-2 to TRBJ2-7, with 11 bases that match TRBD2. This CDR3 reads CASSTRLAGPSGEQYF. As DNA, the CDR3 is TGTGCCAGCAGCACAAGACTAGCGGGGCCCTCCGGCGAGCAGTACTTC.